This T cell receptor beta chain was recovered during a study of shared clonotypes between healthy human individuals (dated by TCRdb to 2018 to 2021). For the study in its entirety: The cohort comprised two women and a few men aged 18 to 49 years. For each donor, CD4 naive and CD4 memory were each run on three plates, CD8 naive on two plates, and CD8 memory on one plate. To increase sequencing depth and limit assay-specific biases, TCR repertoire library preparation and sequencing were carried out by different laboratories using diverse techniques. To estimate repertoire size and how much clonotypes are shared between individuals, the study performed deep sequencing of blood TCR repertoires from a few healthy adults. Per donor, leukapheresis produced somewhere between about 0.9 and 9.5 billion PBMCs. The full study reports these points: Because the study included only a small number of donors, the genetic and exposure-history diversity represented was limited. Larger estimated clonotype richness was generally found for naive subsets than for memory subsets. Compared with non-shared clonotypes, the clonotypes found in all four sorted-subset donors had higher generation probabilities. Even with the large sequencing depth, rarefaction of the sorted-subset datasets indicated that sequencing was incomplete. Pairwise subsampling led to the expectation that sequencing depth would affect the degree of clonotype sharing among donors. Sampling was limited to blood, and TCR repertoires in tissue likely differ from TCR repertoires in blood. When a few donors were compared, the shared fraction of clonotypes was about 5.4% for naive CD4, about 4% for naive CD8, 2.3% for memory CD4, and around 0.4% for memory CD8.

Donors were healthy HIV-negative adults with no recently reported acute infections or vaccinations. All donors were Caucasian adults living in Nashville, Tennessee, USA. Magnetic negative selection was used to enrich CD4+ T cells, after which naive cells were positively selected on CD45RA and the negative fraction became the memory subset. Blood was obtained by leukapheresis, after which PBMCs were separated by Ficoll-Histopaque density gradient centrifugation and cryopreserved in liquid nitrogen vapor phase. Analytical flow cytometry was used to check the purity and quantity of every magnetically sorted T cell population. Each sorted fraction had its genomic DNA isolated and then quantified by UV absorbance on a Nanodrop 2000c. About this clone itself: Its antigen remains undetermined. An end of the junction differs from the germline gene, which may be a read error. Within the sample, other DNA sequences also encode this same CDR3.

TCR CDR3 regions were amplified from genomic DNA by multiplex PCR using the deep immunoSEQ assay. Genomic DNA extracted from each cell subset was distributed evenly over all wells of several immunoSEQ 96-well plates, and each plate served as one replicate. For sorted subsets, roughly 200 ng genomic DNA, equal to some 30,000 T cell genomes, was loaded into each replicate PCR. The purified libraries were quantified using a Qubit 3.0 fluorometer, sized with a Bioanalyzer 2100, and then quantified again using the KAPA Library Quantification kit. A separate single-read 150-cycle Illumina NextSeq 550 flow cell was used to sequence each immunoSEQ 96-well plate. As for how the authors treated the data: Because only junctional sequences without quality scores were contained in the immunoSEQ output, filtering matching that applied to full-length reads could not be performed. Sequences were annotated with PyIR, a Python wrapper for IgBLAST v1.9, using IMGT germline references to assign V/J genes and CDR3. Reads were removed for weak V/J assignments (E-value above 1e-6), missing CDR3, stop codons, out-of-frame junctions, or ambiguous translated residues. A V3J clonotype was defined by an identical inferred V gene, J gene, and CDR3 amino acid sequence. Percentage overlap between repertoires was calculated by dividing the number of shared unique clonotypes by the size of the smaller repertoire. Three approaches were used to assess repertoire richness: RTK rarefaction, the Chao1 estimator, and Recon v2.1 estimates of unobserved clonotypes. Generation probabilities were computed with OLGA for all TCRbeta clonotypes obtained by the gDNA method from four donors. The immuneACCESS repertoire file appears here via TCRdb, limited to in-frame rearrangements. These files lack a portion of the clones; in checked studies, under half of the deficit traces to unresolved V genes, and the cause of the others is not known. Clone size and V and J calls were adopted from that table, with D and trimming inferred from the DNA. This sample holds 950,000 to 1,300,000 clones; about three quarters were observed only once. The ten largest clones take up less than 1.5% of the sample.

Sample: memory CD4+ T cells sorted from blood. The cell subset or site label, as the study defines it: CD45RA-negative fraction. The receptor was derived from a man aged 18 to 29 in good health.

The DNA sequence is given as TGTGCCAGCAGCTTCTCTGCTGGAAACACTATATATTTT. Translated, it reads CASSFSAGNTIYF. The chain is encoded by TRBV7-6 joined to TRBJ1-3; the D gene assignment is ambiguous. The germline V gene encodes CDR1 SGHVS and CDR2 FNYEAQ. The cysteine opens and the phenylalanine closes a CDR3 of 13 amino acids. Here the CDR3 DNA is all that survives: 39 bases in frame from base 1.